The next 25 T cell receptor beta chains were all read from a single sample in a study of early T cells in non-severe SARS-CoV-2 infection. TCRdb recomputed calls from the 5' RACE reads with MiXCR, one row per CDR3 protein. The data show tens of thousands of distinct CDR3 sequences, 4% to 4.5% seen once. Material: whole blood. These receptors all come from an adult who was a healthcare worker with PCR-confirmed SARS-CoV-2 infection or an uninfected control (not recorded which).

This clonotype was counted at least ten times. The chain carries TRBV7-6 and TRBJ1-1; 10 bases agree with TRBD1. J was trimmed by 5 bases and V by 4 bases; bases with no gene match: 7. Germline V gene lookup returns CDR1 SGHVS and CDR2 FNYEAQ. This CDR3 has 15 amino acids. The DNA of the CDR3 is TGTGCCAGCAGCTCCCTCCCGGGACAGGGGACTGAAGCTTTCTTT. This codes for CASSSLPGQGTEAFF.

This clonotype came up many times. This CDR3 reads CASRGIRAGVEGNEQFF. CDR3 coding DNA: TGTGCCAGCAGAGGAATTCGGGCGGGAGTAGAAGGGAATGAGCAGTTCTTC. The rearrangement joins TRBV2 to TRBJ2-1; 7 nucleotides agree with TRBD2. V shed 6 bases, J shed 7 bases, and the junction held 18 bases outside the gene matches. In germline, CDR1 is SNHLY, CDR2 FYNNEI. The CDR3 is 17 amino acids.

There are many counts of this clonotype. This chain connects TRBV7-8 to TRBJ1-1; no definite D call. The V end lost 7 bases, the J end lost 1 base, and 13 bases lay between the germline ends. Per the germline V gene, CDR1 is SGHVS and CDR2 is FQNEAQ. The CDR3 length is 14 residues. CDR3 nucleotides: TGTGCCAGCAAGCCTAAGGAGGGGAACACTGAAGCTTTCTTT. As protein: CASKPKEGNTEAFF.

This clonotype was seen repeatedly, ten times or more. The genes are TRBV20-1 and TRBJ2-1; D possibly uses TRBD1 or TRBD2 (6 bases each). The CDR3 covers 15 residues. Trimming took 6 bases from V and 3 from J, leaving 18 bases between them. Looked up from germline, CDR1 is DFQATT and CDR2 is SNEGSKA (reference sequence). The CDR3 region is CSAEGGADSYNEQFF. The CDR3, as DNA: TGCAGTGCCGAGGGGGGCGCGGATAGCTACAATGAGCAGTTCTTC.

This clonotype was counted ten times or more. The chain links TRBV28 to TRBJ2-3; D not certain. CDR1 and CDR2 from the germline V gene are MDHEN and SYDVKM. The CDR3 has 14 residues. The ends were cut back, 3 bases at V and 2 bases at J, with 9 bases in the middle. The CDR3 DNA reads as TGTGCCAGCAGTTTTCCCGGCACCACAGATACGCAGTATTTT. Translating gives CASSFPGTTDTQYF.

This clonotype was picked up many times. The V call is TRBV27, the J call TRBJ1-1; 7 bases are shared with TRBD1. Germline CDR1 is MNHEY and CDR2 is SMNVEV (reference sequence). V shed 0 bases, J shed 3 bases, and the junction held 7 bases outside the gene matches. This CDR3 has 16 residues. CDR3 residues: CASSLSWAGGHTEAFF. CDR3 DNA: TGTGCCAGCAGTTTATCTTGGGCAGGGGGGCACACTGAAGCTTTCTTT.

This clonotype appeared a few times. The rearrangement joins TRBV9 to TRBJ2-1; D may be TRBD1 (6 bases). Germline CDR1 and CDR2: SGDLS and YYNGEE. CDR3 length: 19 residues. Trimming removed 4 bases at V and 0 bases at J, with 23 bases between. Here the CDR3 reads CASSTRGGQPPTSYNEQFF. The CDR3 DNA follows: TGTGCCAGCAGCACCCGCGGTGGACAGCCACCAACCTCCTACAATGAGCAGTTCTTC.

The chain recombines TRBV27 with TRBJ2-5; D possibly matches TRBD1 or TRBD2 (5 bases each). CDR3 length equals 14 residues. Germline CDR1 MNHEY, CDR2 SMNVEV (reference sequence). The V end was cut by 4 bases, the J end by 5 bases, with 14 bases between. The CDR3 coding sequence is TGTGCCAGCAGTTCCCCGGGGCGGCAGGAGACCCAGTACTTC. It translates to CASSSPGRQETQYF.

This clonotype was observed a single time. Because the CDR3 is missing its conserved closing phenylalanine or tryptophan, this is likely a read error. The chain has TRBV11-2 and TRBJ2-7; possibly TRBD1 or TRBD2 for D (5 bases each). CDR3 size: 14 residues. Trimming cost V 9 bases and J 7 bases, with 22 bases left between them. CDR1 and CDR2 from the germline V gene are SGHAT and FQNNGV. The CDR3 protein is CASEQGPSGSEQYL. The DNA for the CDR3 is TGTGCCAGTGAGCAGGGACCCAGCGGCTCGGAGCAGTACTTA.

The chain uses TRBV10-2 and TRBJ2-1, with unresolved D. Trimming pared 5 bases from V and 0 bases from J, leaving 8 bases between. Germline assignment: CDR1 WSHSY and CDR2 SAAADI. This CDR3 spans 14 amino acids. CDR3 in DNA: TGCGCCAGCAGTCCGGTGAGCTCCTACAATGAGCAGTTCTTC. Translation: CASSPVSSYNEQFF.

This clonotype was recorded at least ten times. The chain combines TRBV10-2 with TRBJ2-3; no clear D. Germline CDR1 and CDR2: WSHSY and SAAADI. This CDR3 contains 13 residues. The ends were cut back, 7 bases at V and 7 bases at J, with 15 bases in the middle. CDR3 region: CASTPLLAYTQYF. Here the CDR3 DNA reads TGCGCCAGCACCCCCCTCTTGGCGTATACGCAGTATTTT.

Ten or more counts support this clonotype. The chain combines TRBV10-3 with TRBJ2-5; D ambiguous. The germline V gene has CDR1 ENHRY and CDR2 SYGVKD. The CDR3 consists of 11 residues. Trimming removed 8 bases at V and 5 bases at J, with 9 bases between. The CDR3 bases are TGTGCCATCCTCAACGGGGAGACCCAGTACTTC. This codes for CAILNGETQYF.

This clonotype turned up a few times. The J gene is TRBJ1-1, the V gene TRBV6-4, with a possible D match to TRBD1 (5 bases). The germline V gene encodes CDR1 MRHNA and CDR2 SNTAGT. There are 13 residues in the CDR3. V lost 7 bases to trimming and J lost 5 bases, with 14 bases between them. This chain's CDR3 is CASTWTEGTEAFF. DNA of the CDR3: TGTGCCAGCACCTGGACTGAGGGGACTGAAGCTTTCTTT.

The J gene is TRBJ2-1, the V gene TRBV29-1, with D tentatively TRBD2 (6 bases). Germline loops: CDR1 SQVTM, CDR2 ANQGSEA. CDR3 length: 14 amino acids. V lost 4 bases and J 3 bases, leaving 13 bases between the germline ends. CDR3 nucleotides: TGCAGCGTTGTAAGGGGCGGGGTCTACAATGAGCAGTTCTTC. Translation: CSVVRGGVYNEQFF.

The V gene is TRBV3-1, the J gene TRBJ2-7; the match to TRBD1 covers 9 bases. V was clipped by 0 bases and J by 1 base; unmatched bases: 13. This CDR3 has 19 amino acids. The germline CDR1 and CDR2 sequences are LGHDT and YNNKEL (reference sequence). The CDR3 bases are TGTGCCAGCAGCCAAGATTTCCGGACAGGGGATTGGTTGTCCTACGAGCAGTACTTC. Amino acid sequence: CASSQDFRTGDWLSYEQYF.

This clonotype was detected many times. The genes are TRBV9 and TRBJ2-1; maybe TRBD2 (6 bases). Germline CDR1 and CDR2: SGDLS and YYNGEE. CDR3 size: 15 residues. V was clipped by 3 bases and J by 2 bases, with 12 bases between them. The CDR3 nucleotides are TGTGCCAGCAGCGCGGGGGTTGGCCCCTACAATGAGCAGTTCTTC. This sequence encodes CASSAGVGPYNEQFF. The full variable domain, in which reference TRBV9 and TRBJ2-1 provide the parts outside the CDR3, is DSGVTQTPKHLITATGQRVTLRCSPRSGDLSVYWYQQSLDQGLQFLIQYYNGEERAKGNILERFSAQQFPDLHSELNLSSLELGDSALYFCASSAGVGPYNEQFFGPGTRLTVL.

In its sample, this clonotype was seen a few times. The J gene is TRBJ2-4, the V gene TRBV6-6; D remains ambiguous. CDR3 length: 15 residues. Germline V gene sequence: CDR1 MNHNY, CDR2 SVGAGI (reference sequence). V lost 7 bases and J lost 1, with 14 bases in between. The CDR3 DNA is TGTGCCAGCAACTCTGAGGTGGCGGCCAAAAACATTCAGTACTTC. This sequence encodes CASNSEVAAKNIQYF.

Only a few counts were recorded for this clonotype. This chain connects TRBV28 to TRBJ1-6; TRBD1 is a possible D gene (6 bases). The CDR3 contains 13 residues. The germline V gene encodes CDR1 MDHEN and CDR2 SYDVKM. Trimming took off 7 bases at V and 11 bases at J, with 15 bases between the two ends. The chain's CDR3 is CASTTGSNPPLHF. CDR3 bases: TGTGCCAGCACGACAGGATCTAACCCACCCCTCCACTTT. The whole variable domain, filled in from reference TRBV28 and TRBJ1-6, reads DVKVTQSSRYLVKRTGEKVFLECVQDMDHENMFWYRQDPGLGLRLIYFSYDVKMKEKGDIPEGYSVSREKKERFSLILESASTNQTSMYLCASTTGSNPPLHFGNGTRLTVT.

This clonotype was found many times. This CDR3 reads CASSLHTGVVPGLATYNEQFF. Here the CDR3 DNA reads TGTGCCAGCAGCTTACATACAGGGGTCGTACCGGGACTAGCGACCTACAATGAGCAGTTCTTC. This chain links TRBV7-9 with TRBJ2-1; TRBD2 aligns across 10 bases. The CDR3 length is 21 residues. The germline V gene has CDR1 SEHNR and CDR2 FQNEAQ (reference sequence). V shed 2 bases, J shed 2 bases, and the junction held 18 bases outside the gene matches.

This clonotype was seen repeatedly, ten times or more. The CDR3 reads CASSTQGTNTGELFF. As DNA, the CDR3 is TGTGCCAGCAGCACACAGGGGACGAACACCGGGGAGCTGTTTTTT. V is TRBV5-5 and J is TRBJ2-2, with 7 bases aligning to TRBD1. The ends lost 4 bases at V and 0 bases at J; junction bases unmatched: 3. The germline V gene encodes CDR1 SGHKS and CDR2 YYEKEE (reference sequence). The CDR3 is made up of 15 amino acids.

The chain recombines TRBV5-4 with TRBJ2-3, with TRBD2 matching over 9 bases. V gave up 4 bases and J gave up 2 bases; unmatched junction bases: 5. The CDR3 spans 15 residues. Germline V CDR1 and CDR2: SGHNT, YYREEE (reference sequence). This CDR3 reads CASSPGTSLTDTQYF. Written as DNA, the CDR3 is TGTGCCAGCAGCCCCGGGACTAGCCTCACAGATACGCAGTATTTT.

This clonotype was picked up a small number of times. The genes are TRBV5-4 and TRBJ2-7, with D tentatively TRBD2 (6 bases). The CDR3 totals 16 residues. Trimming shortened V by 4 bases and J by 2 bases, and 19 bases separated the two germline ends. The germline V gene has CDR1 SGHNT and CDR2 YYREEE (reference sequence). CDR3 region: CASSRKSGSPPYEQYF. In DNA, the CDR3 is TGTGCCAGCAGCCGAAAAAGCGGGTCTCCCCCCTACGAGCAGTACTTC.

This clonotype was found many times. The V gene is TRBV29-1, the J gene TRBJ2-1; maybe TRBD2 (5 bases). Deletions cut 0 bases from V and 6 bases from J, with 15 bases between. This CDR3 region has 15 residues. Germline CDR1 is SQVTM and CDR2 is ANQGSEA. In DNA, the CDR3 is TGCAGCGTTGAAGATAGGACTCAGGACCTCAATGAGCAGTTCTTC. Translation gives CSVEDRTQDLNEQFF.

This clonotype is medium-sized by share. This chain uses TRBV19 with TRBJ2-1; the match to TRBD2 covers 8 bases. V gave up 7 bases and J gave up 7 bases; unmatched junction bases: 9. Germline CDR1 is LNHDA and CDR2 is SQIVND (reference sequence). There are 14 residues in the CDR3. CDR3 residues: CASMGAGEVNEQFF. The CDR3 coding sequence is TGTGCCAGTATGGGAGCGGGAGAGGTAAATGAGCAGTTCTTC.

This clonotype occurred a few times. The chain carries TRBV20-1 and TRBJ2-7; 10 bases agree with TRBD2. Trimming removed 6 bases from V and 0 bases from J; junction bases left unmatched: 2. This CDR3 contains 13 residues. Germline V gives CDR1 DFQATT, CDR2 SNEGSKA (reference sequence). The CDR3 here is CSARTSGSYEQYF. CDR3 sequence (DNA): TGCAGTGCCCGGACTAGCGGCTCCTACGAGCAGTACTTC.